This paragraph reports one T cell receptor beta chain. What it binds is not known. This sample was taken from a study of cytomegalovirus exposure and HLA in healthy donors. Findings and caveats of the study: A reported reduction in N-insertions relative to the roughly 700-donor mean was seen in an Asian-associated ancestry cluster in a later analysis. The records held CMV serostatus as the only immune exposure information.

The PCR ran on 60 Vbeta and 13 Jbeta primers. Authors' methods: Roughly 81 million unique TCR beta chains, 10 million to 14 million shared, were counted in a later analysis. TCRdb keeps only in-frame clones here, not all; method: immunoSEQ multiplex PCR. That table supplies the V and J calls and clone size; D and trimming were determined from the DNA. The sample has roughly 140,000 clones, approximately 80% seen once. Germline values: CDR1 MDHEN, CDR2 SYDVKM. This CDR3 is built from 14 residues. The trim removed 6 bases at V and 5 bases at J, leaving 9 bases unmatched. Every donor was a healthy person donating bone marrow.

The clonotype was recovered from a man aged 25 to 40 in good health and CMV-seropositive. The material sequenced was PBMCs. The chain has TRBV28 and TRBJ2-7, with 8 bases matching TRBD2. CDR3 amino acids: CASRTRGGGNEQYF. CDR3 sequence (DNA): TGTGCCAGCAGAACCCGGGGGGGCGGGAACGAGCAGTACTTC.